The subject of this entry is one T cell receptor beta chain. TCRdb's table, derived via immunoSEQ multiplex PCR, lists solely in-frame clones and lacks some. This table has under 150,000 clones, approximately 85% appearing once. This sample is part of a study of blood T cell repertoires in COVID-19. The overall study: Italy, Spain and the United States were the sources of the convalescent and acute COVID-19 samples.

Patients at the Seattle site were enrolled during active infection and followed longitudinally. The length of the CDR3 is 23 residues. Germline CDR1 is LGHDT and CDR2 is YNNKEL (reference sequence). V gave up 0 bases and J gave up 0 bases; unmatched junction bases: 21. The sequence was obtained from a woman aged 55-70 years with COVID-19, enrolled during active disease. The specimen sequenced was peripheral blood. The rearrangement joins TRBV3-1 (or the pseudogene TRBV3-2) to TRBJ2-1; 9 positions match TRBD1. The CDR3 spells CASSQDQAMLGTGKICSYNEQFF. CDR3 nucleotide sequence: TGTGCCAGCAGCCAAGATCAGGCTATGTTGGGGACAGGGAAGATTTGCTCCTACAATGAGCAGTTCTTC.